A single sample gave rise to the 28 T cell receptor beta chains below, sequenced in a study of CD8+ T cells in alopecia areata. Reverse transcribed after extraction, RNA yielded cDNA as the sequencing template. Clones were read by immunoSEQ multiplex PCR, and TCRdb kept only the in-frame ones, dropping some. The sample yields over 150,000 clones, over 55% seen once. The sample consisted of CD4+ T cells sorted from blood, taken at week 0. These receptor sequences come from a human donor with alopecia areata.

This chain joins TRBV6-5 and TRBJ2-1; 7 bases are shared with TRBD1. V shed 4 bases and J 4 bases; nucleotides not matched to a gene: 10. Germline values: CDR1 MNHEY, CDR2 SVGAGI. The CDR3 consists of 16 residues. CDR3 amino acids: CASSSYRGRGYNEQFF. Written as DNA, the CDR3 is TGTGCCAGCAGTTCGTACAGGGGAAGAGGATACAATGAGCAGTTCTTC.

This sequence joins TRBV7-8 and TRBJ2-3; D unresolved. The CDR3 length is 16 residues. Germline CDR1 is SGHVS and CDR2 is FQNEAQ. Trimming took off 1 base at V and 5 bases at J, with 16 bases between the two ends. The CDR3 sequence: CASSLGPGRLGDTQYF. The CDR3 region has the DNA TGTGCCAGCAGCTTAGGTCCTGGCCGGCTGGGAGATACGCAGTATTTT.

The chain combines TRBV4-3 with TRBJ2-7; TRBD2 might be the D (6 bases). The germline V gene has CDR1 LGHNA and CDR2 YSLEER. The V and J ends lost 2 bases and 2 bases respectively, with 13 bases between them. This CDR3 contains 15 residues. Written as DNA, the CDR3 is TGCGCCAGCAGCCAACTGCGGGACGCTGCCTACGAGCAGTACTTC. Protein: CASSQLRDAAYEQYF.

The chain employs TRBV25-1 and TRBJ2-1; D gene unclear. The V and J ends lost 3 bases and 9 bases respectively, with 12 bases between them. The CDR3 sequence is 13 residues long. CDR1 is MGHDK and CDR2 is SYGVNS in the germline V gene. The CDR3 coding sequence is TGTGCCAGCAGTGAGTACTTTGGCGGTGAGCAGTTCTTC. Amino acids: CASSEYFGGEQFF.

The sample holds one count of this clone. The rearrangement uses TRBV2 and TRBJ2-3, with D possibly being TRBD2 (5 bases). Trimming pared 7 bases from V and 4 bases from J, leaving 18 bases between. This CDR3 is built from 15 residues. Germline values: CDR1 SNHLY, CDR2 FYNNEI. In nucleotides, the CDR3 is TGTGCCAGCACGTTCGCGGGTGAAGGTGCAGATACGCAGTATTTT. Amino acids: CASTFAGEGADTQYF. The entire variable domain, with the rest obtained from reference TRBV2 and TRBJ2-3, is as follows: EPEVTQTPSHQVTQMGQEVILRCVPISNHLYFYWYRQILGQKVEFLVSFYNNEISEKSEIFDDQFSVERPDGSNFTLKIRSTKLEDSAMYFCASTFAGEGADTQYFGPGTRLTVL.

This chain joins TRBV29-1 and TRBJ2-7; 7 bases are shared with TRBD1. Germline values: CDR1 SQVTM, CDR2 ANQGSEA. CDR3 length: 15 residues. The trim removed 7 bases at V and 1 base at J, leaving 13 bases unmatched. The DNA for the CDR3 is TGCAGCGCTACATCACGACAGGGATCATCCTACGAGCAGTACTTC. Amino acid sequence: CSATSRQGSSYEQYF.

The rearrangement links TRBV29-1 to TRBJ1-5; a possible D gene is TRBD1 (6 bases). V gave up 6 bases and J gave up 5 bases, with 14 bases separating them. Germline V CDR1 and CDR2: SQVTM, ANQGSEA. CDR3 length equals 13 residues. CDR3 sequence (DNA): TGCAGCGTCGCTGGGGGGCCTGATCAGCCCCAGCATTTT. Protein: CSVAGGPDQPQHF.

This clone was counted between two and nine times. The chain joins TRBV30 to TRBJ1-2; D unclear. Deletions cut 0 bases from V and 7 bases from J, with 12 bases between. This CDR3 has 13 residues. The V gene's germline CDR1 is GTSNPN and CDR2 SVGIG (reference sequence). DNA for the CDR3: TGTGCCTGGAGTGTATTGGCAGCTGGTGGCTACACCTTC. This sequence encodes CAWSVLAAGGYTF.

This chain joins TRBV7-2 and TRBJ2-5; possible D gene TRBD2, 5 bases. This CDR3 has 13 amino acids. Germline CDR1 reads SGHTA; CDR2 reads FQGNSA. The germline V and J ends were trimmed by 6 bases and 1 base, with 9 bases remaining between them. The CDR3 nucleotides are TGTGCCAGCAGAGGGAGAGTCCAAGAGACCCAGTACTTC. Encoded protein: CASRGRVQETQYF.

This clone has just a few counts. V is TRBV29-1 and J is TRBJ1-1; D remains unclear. The length of the CDR3 is 12 residues. The V gene lost 4 bases and the J gene lost 2 bases, with 8 bases spanning the gap. Germline V gives CDR1 SQVTM, CDR2 ANQGSEA. CDR3 loop: CSVGVGNTEAFF. The CDR3 DNA reads TGCAGCGTTGGTGTTGGTAACACTGAAGCTTTCTTT.

V and J are TRBV5-1 and TRBJ2-1, with 10 bases matching TRBD1. The CDR3 is 15 amino acids. Germline loops: CDR1 SGHRS, CDR2 YFSETQ. V lost 4 bases to trimming and J lost 6 bases; unmatched junction nucleotides: 7. This chain's CDR3 is CASSLPGTGVNEQFF. For the CDR3, the DNA is TGCGCCAGCAGCCTACCCGGGACAGGGGTCAATGAGCAGTTCTTC.

The rearrangement uses TRBV7-2 and TRBJ2-3; 12 bases are a match to TRBD2. The CDR3 length is 16 residues. Per germline, CDR1 SGHTA and CDR2 FQGNSA. After removal of 1 base from V and 4 bases from J, the junction contained 3 bases not matched to a gene. The DNA for the CDR3 is TGTGCCAGCAGCTTAGGACTAGCGGGGGCCTCAGATACGCAGTATTTT. This codes for CASSLGLAGASDTQYF.

This clone was detected once. This chain links TRBV9 with TRBJ1-3; D not resolved. Per the germline V gene, CDR1 is SGDLS and CDR2 is YYNGEE. V was trimmed by 3 bases and J by 0 bases, leaving 7 bases between them. The CDR3 has 14 amino acids. The CDR3 bases are TGTGCCAGCAGCGCCACCTTCTCTGGAAACACCATATATTTT. Its translation is CASSATFSGNTIYF.

The chain is built from TRBV29-1 and TRBJ2-3, with 7 bases aligning to TRBD1. Trimming cost V 0 bases and J 12 bases; bases outside gene matches: 9. CDR3 length equals 13 residues. CDR1 and CDR2 from the germline V gene are SQVTM and ANQGSEA. This CDR3 is CSVEEVTGESQYF. The CDR3 DNA follows: TGCAGCGTTGAAGAGGTCACAGGGGAGTCCCAGTATTTT.

The CDR3 DNA sequence: TGCAGCGTTAGGGGACAGGGTACCACCGGGGAGCTGTTTTTT. This codes for CSVRGQGTTGELFF. The V call is TRBV29-1, the J call TRBJ2-2; 9 bases are shared with TRBD1. The CDR3 extends over 14 amino acids. The germline V gene encodes CDR1 SQVTM and CDR2 ANQGSEA. V gave up 5 bases and J gave up 4 bases; unmatched junction bases: 5.

The V gene is TRBV7-3, the J gene TRBJ1-1, with D unclear. Trimming removed 0 bases from V and 7 bases from J, with 9 bases in between. Germline V gene lookup returns CDR1 SGHTA and CDR2 FQGTGA. The length of the CDR3 is 13 residues. CDR3 in DNA: TGTGCCAGCAGCTTAACACGAGGGAGTGAAGCTTTCTTT. Protein: CASSLTRGSEAFF.

The chain uses TRBV10-3 and TRBJ2-7; no clear D gene. Trimming cost V 3 bases and J 3 bases, with 6 bases left between them. The germline V gene encodes CDR1 ENHRY and CDR2 SYGVKD. CDR3 length equals 12 residues. CDR3 coding DNA: TGTGCCATCAGTGATACAAGCTACGAGCAGTACTTC. Translation: CAISDTSYEQYF.

V and J are TRBV7-9 and TRBJ1-4; D remains ambiguous. From germline, CDR1 is SEHNR and CDR2 FQNEAQ (reference sequence). V dropped 2 bases and J dropped 4 bases, with 11 bases sitting between them. This CDR3 has 15 amino acids. CDR3 sequence reads: CASSLSRQINEKLFF. CDR3 bases: TGTGCCAGCAGCTTATCGCGGCAGATTAATGAAAAACTGTTTTTT.

Only a few counts were recorded for this clone. The J gene is TRBJ1-4, the V gene TRBV13; no clear D. The CDR3 sequence is 15 residues long. Between the trimmed V and J ends, which lost 6 bases and 8 bases, there was a span of 19 bases. Germline values: CDR1 PRHDT, CDR2 FYEKMQ (reference sequence). The CDR3 coding sequence is TGTGCCAGCAGATCTGCCGGAGCCGGGAACGAAAAACTGTTTTTT. Amino acid sequence: CASRSAGAGNEKLFF.

The chain links TRBV4-3 to TRBJ2-2, with 7 bases identical to TRBD1. V shed 4 bases and J 0 bases; nucleotides not matched to a gene: 11. Germline CDR1 is LGHNA and CDR2 is YSLEER. This CDR3 has 18 residues. This CDR3 is CASSPGQAYSANTGELFF. The CDR3 region has the DNA TGCGCCAGCAGCCCCGGACAGGCTTACTCCGCGAACACCGGGGAGCTGTTTTTT.

This clone was seen only a few times. The CDR3 protein is CASSLGTNGSPLHF. In DNA, the CDR3 is TGTGCCAGCAGCTTAGGGACAAACGGTTCACCCCTCCACTTT. This chain joins TRBV7-9 and TRBJ1-6, with a weak D call TRBD1 (5 bases). Germline V CDR1 and CDR2: SEHNR, FQNEAQ (reference sequence). The CDR3 has 14 residues. Trimming pared 1 base from V and 9 bases from J, leaving 10 bases between.

The rearrangement uses TRBV2 and TRBJ2-1, with TRBD1 matching 7 bases. J lost 3 bases, V lost 6 bases, and 8 bases had no gene match. Germline CDR1 and CDR2: SNHLY and FYNNEI. The CDR3 extends over 15 amino acids. The CDR3 DNA reads as TGTGCCAGCAGAGATACAGGGGTAGGCTACAATGAGCAGTTCTTC. This sequence encodes CASRDTGVGYNEQFF.

The rearrangement uses TRBV29-1 and TRBJ2-7; no definite D call. Germline V gene sequence: CDR1 SQVTM, CDR2 ANQGSEA. The CDR3 totals 14 residues. With 3 bases removed from V and 2 bases from J, the gap between germline ends came to 14 bases. The CDR3: CSVEGFGSTYEQYF. The CDR3 DNA follows: TGCAGCGTTGAGGGGTTTGGCTCTACCTACGAGCAGTACTTC.

Of note for this clone: Other DNA sequences in the sample encode the same CDR3. The V gene is TRBV5-6, the J gene TRBJ2-3, with D uncertain. This CDR3 has 11 residues. Trimming removed 0 bases from V and 5 bases from J, with 1 base in between. Germline-derived CDR1 and CDR2 are SGHDT and YYEEEE. In nucleotides, the CDR3 is TGTGCCAGCAGCTTGGGAGATACGCAGTATTTT. Its translation is CASSLGDTQYF.

The chain joins TRBV7-2 to TRBJ2-7; D is unclear. The CDR3 is 15 residues long. The V and J ends lost 5 bases and 3 bases respectively, with 17 bases between them. Germline V gives CDR1 SGHTA, CDR2 FQGNSA. The CDR3 loop reads CASSTRSTPGYEQYF. The CDR3 DNA reads as TGTGCCAGCAGCACCCGGAGCACCCCAGGCTACGAGCAGTACTTC.

The chain is built from TRBV9 and TRBJ1-5; the D is unclear. The V end was cut by 4 bases, the J end by 8 bases, with 4 bases between. In germline, CDR1 is SGDLS, CDR2 YYNGEE. The CDR3 sequence is 10 residues long. CDR3 in amino acids: CASSTEPQHF. For the CDR3, the DNA is TGTGCCAGCAGCACGGAGCCCCAGCATTTT.

This clone came up a few times. This sequence joins TRBV20-1 and TRBJ2-1, with D possibly being TRBD2 (7 bases). CDR1 and CDR2 from the germline V gene are DFQATT and SNEGSKA (reference sequence). V was shortened by 6 bases and J by 10 bases, with 13 bases between the two germline ends. The CDR3 length is 11 residues. CDR3 protein: CSAPGGGEQFF. CDR3 bases: TGCAGTGCCCCGGGGGGCGGGGAGCAGTTCTTC.

There are a few counts of this clone. The genes are TRBV9 and TRBJ2-7; no definite D call. With 0 bases removed from V and 3 bases from J, the gap between germline ends came to 13 bases. This CDR3 is 15 amino acids long. The germline V gene has CDR1 SGDLS and CDR2 YYNGEE. The CDR3 bases are TGTGCCAGCAGCGTAGAGTACGGGCTGATCTACGAGCAGTACTTC. Its protein product is CASSVEYGLIYEQYF.